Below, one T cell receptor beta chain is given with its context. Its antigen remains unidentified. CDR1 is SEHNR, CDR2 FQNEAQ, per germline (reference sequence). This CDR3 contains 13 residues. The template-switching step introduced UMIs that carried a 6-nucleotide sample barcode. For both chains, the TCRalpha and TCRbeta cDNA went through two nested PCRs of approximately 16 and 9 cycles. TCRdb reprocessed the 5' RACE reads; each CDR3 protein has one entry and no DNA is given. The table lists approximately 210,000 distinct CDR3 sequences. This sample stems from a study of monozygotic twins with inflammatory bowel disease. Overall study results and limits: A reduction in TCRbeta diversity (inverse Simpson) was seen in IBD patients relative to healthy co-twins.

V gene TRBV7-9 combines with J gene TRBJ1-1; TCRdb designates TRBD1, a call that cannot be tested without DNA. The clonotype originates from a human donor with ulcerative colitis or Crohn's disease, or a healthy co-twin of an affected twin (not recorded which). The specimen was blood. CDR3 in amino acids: CASSLGGQVEAFF.